These 14 T cell receptor beta chains originate from one sample sequenced in a study of cytomegalovirus exposure and HLA in healthy donors. The PCR had 60 Vbeta and 13 Jbeta primers. Libraries were prepared by immunoSEQ multiplex PCR; TCRdb keeps only in-frame clonotypes and omits some of them. The data show 150,000 to 200,000 clones, about 83% seen once. Specimen: PBMCs. Every receptor here comes from a woman in her twenties or thirties in good health and CMV-seropositive.

The chain combines TRBV7-2 with TRBJ2-7; 9 nucleotides line up with TRBD2. V shed 0 bases, J shed 0 bases, and the junction held 9 bases outside the gene matches. This CDR3 has 18 residues. In germline, CDR1 is SGHTA, CDR2 FQGNSA. CDR3 DNA: TGTGCCAGCAGCTTAGCGGGCGGGAGGGTCATAAGCTCCTACGAGCAGTACTTC. Translating gives CASSLAGGRVISSYEQYF.

The V call is TRBV23-1, the J call TRBJ1-5; the match to TRBD1 covers 8 bases. TRBV23-1 is an open reading frame, and its role is uncertain. This CDR3 spans 17 amino acids. V lost 7 bases and J lost 3; bases outside the gene matches: 14. This chain's CDR3 is CASKTQGQGKYNQPQHF. CDR3 bases: TGCGCCAGCAAAACACAAGGACAGGGTAAGTACAATCAGCCCCAGCATTTT.

This chain joins TRBV2 and TRBJ1-2; D may be TRBD1 (5 bases). CDR1 is SNHLY, CDR2 FYNNEI, per germline. V shed 5 bases and J shed 5 bases, with 12 bases lying between them. The CDR3 is 13 amino acids. The chain's CDR3 is CASSSGGGYGYTF. The DNA for the CDR3 is TGTGCCAGCAGTTCGGGGGGGGGATATGGCTACACCTTC.

The V call is TRBV7-9, the J call TRBJ2-3; no reliable D call. CDR3 length equals 11 residues. Germline lookup yields CDR1 SEHNR and CDR2 FQNEAQ (reference sequence). Deletions cut 5 bases from V and 3 bases from J, with 3 bases between. The DNA of the CDR3 is TGTGCCAGCAGCCCGACAGATACGCAGTATTTT. This translates into CASSPTDTQYF.

The chain recombines TRBV6-1 with TRBJ1-6; TRBD1 matches at 7 bases. The CDR3 consists of 15 residues. Germline trimming cut 6 bases from V and 7 bases from J; bases unmatched to any gene: 9. Germline V lookup: CDR1 MNHNS, CDR2 SASEGT. The DNA of the CDR3 is TGTGCCAGCAGCCCCGGGACAGACGAGAATTCACCCCTCCACTTT. Amino acid sequence: CASSPGTDENSPLHF.

V usage is TRBV27 and J usage is TRBJ2-2; D is ambiguous. Looked up from germline, CDR1 is MNHEY and CDR2 is SMNVEV (reference sequence). The CDR3 totals 12 residues. Trimming took off 3 bases at V and 5 bases at J, with 4 bases between the two ends. The CDR3 sequence: CASSFSTGELFF. The CDR3 DNA follows: TGTGCCAGCAGTTTTTCGACCGGGGAGCTGTTTTTT.

The chain recombines TRBV10-1 with TRBJ1-4; D uncertain. The CDR3 runs to 13 residues. In germline, CDR1 is WNHNN, CDR2 SYGVQD (reference sequence). V dropped 2 bases and J dropped 5 bases, with 6 bases sitting between them. This CDR3 reads CASSEARNEKLFF. The CDR3 DNA reads TGCGCCAGCAGTGAGGCACGGAATGAAAAACTGTTTTTT.

The CDR3 loop is CASSPGDLNNEQFF. The CDR3 DNA sequence: TGCGCCAGCAGCCCTGGGGACTTAAACAATGAGCAGTTCTTC. V usage is TRBV4-3 and J usage is TRBJ2-1; D possibly corresponds to TRBD2 (6 bases). Germline values: CDR1 LGHNA, CDR2 YSLEER. The V end lost 4 bases, the J end lost 5 bases, and 12 bases lay between the germline ends. CDR3 size: 14 residues.

This clone was recorded only once. This chain connects TRBV13 to TRBJ2-7; 7 nucleotides line up with TRBD1. The CDR3 is 14 amino acids. With V trimmed by 4 bases and J by 3 bases, 6 bases remained unmatched. Germline V gene sequence: CDR1 PRHDT, CDR2 FYEKMQ (reference sequence). The CDR3 nucleotides are TGTGCCAGCAGCTCCCAGGGGGTCGGCTACGAGCAGTACTTC. This encodes CASSSQGVGYEQYF.

There are a few counts of this clone. The chain couples TRBV4-2 to TRBJ2-2; D gene unclear. Germline CDR1 reads LGHNA; CDR2 reads YNFKEQ. The CDR3 is made up of 15 amino acids. V gave up 1 base and J gave up 5 bases, with 11 bases separating them. In nucleotides, the CDR3 is TGTGCCAGCAGCCAAGCCTCACAGAGTACCGGGGAGCTGTTTTTT. It specifies CASSQASQSTGELFF.

In DNA, the CDR3 is TGTGCCACCCGACCCTCTAGCGGGGGACCTCGGCAGTACTTC. Translation gives CATRPSSGGPRQYF. V and J are TRBV27 and TRBJ2-7; 10 nucleotides match TRBD2. CDR3 size: 14 residues. Germline assignment: CDR1 MNHEY and CDR2 SMNVEV (reference sequence). V trimming: 10 bases; J trimming: 9 bases; junction bases outside the gene matches: 15.

This clone was counted only a few times. J is TRBJ2-5 and V is TRBV19; D might be TRBD2 (5 bases). CDR1 and CDR2 from the germline V gene are LNHDA and SQIVND (reference sequence). V gave up 3 bases and J gave up 1 base, with 15 bases separating them. CDR3 size: 16 residues. In DNA, the CDR3 is TGTGCCAGTAGTATGAGGGCACTGTCGTCCCAAGAGACCCAGTACTTC. Protein sequence: CASSMRALSSQETQYF.

V usage is TRBV7-8 and J usage is TRBJ2-2; TRBD2 matches 8 bases. CDR3 length: 14 residues. Germline V gene sequence: CDR1 SGHVS, CDR2 FQNEAQ. The V segment lost 5 bases and the J segment 6 bases; nucleotides outside the gene matches: 5. The CDR3 region has the DNA TGTGCCAGCAGCGTAGTAGCGGGGCCCGGGGAGCTGTTTTTT. Amino acids: CASSVVAGPGELFF.

This clone has a handful of counts. The chain uses TRBV4-2 and TRBJ1-2; 8 positions agree with TRBD1. The germline gives CDR1 LGHNA, CDR2 YNFKEQ. The CDR3 sequence is 18 residues long. The V and J ends lost 0 bases and 8 bases, in that order; junction bases with no gene match: 17. The CDR3 here is CASSQDPSYGQGHRGYTF. CDR3 nucleotide sequence: TGTGCCAGCAGCCAAGATCCCTCTTATGGACAGGGACATCGAGGCTACACCTTC.